The 31 T cell receptor beta chains presented below share a single source sample, sequenced in a study of T cell responses to AZD1222 COVID-19 vaccine. Measured with immunoSEQ multiplex PCR; TCRdb has only the in-frame clones, and not every one. This table holds 110,000 to 150,000 clones, around 88% found once. The sample here was peripheral blood, taken on day 0 of AZD1222 vaccination. The receptors stem from an adult in good health.

This clone showed up just once. CDR3 sequence: CAISDLLGPTGELFF. CDR3 nucleotide sequence: TGTGCCATCAGTGATTTATTAGGGCCCACCGGGGAGCTGTTTTTT. V gene TRBV10-3 combines with J gene TRBJ2-2; D is undetermined. The V gene's germline CDR1 is ENHRY and CDR2 SYGVKD. The CDR3 runs to 15 residues. Trimming pared 3 bases from V and 4 bases from J, leaving 12 bases between.

This clone has just a few counts. V is TRBV10-1 and J is TRBJ1-4; a weak D match, TRBD1 (5 bases). CDR1 and CDR2 from the germline V gene are WNHNN and SYGVQD (reference sequence). This CDR3 spans 15 amino acids. Trimming cost V 0 bases and J 11 bases, with 16 bases left between them. CDR3 bases: TGCGCCAGCAGTGAGTCAGGGACCGGGTTCGGGAAACTGTTTTTT. It is translated as CASSESGTGFGKLFF.

This chain connects TRBV9 to TRBJ2-7; unclear D gene. The V and J ends lost 1 base and 1 base respectively, with 15 bases between them. Germline V gene lookup returns CDR1 SGDLS and CDR2 YYNGEE. The length of the CDR3 is 16 residues. The CDR3 nucleotides are TGTGCCAGCAGCGTAAACCCTCGGGCTAAATCCTACGAGCAGTACTTC. This translates into CASSVNPRAKSYEQYF.

DNA of the CDR3: TGTGCCATCAGTGAGAGAGGGGTGGCTTTCTTT. Translating it yields CAISERGVAFF. The chain uses TRBV10-3 and TRBJ1-1, with D possibly being TRBD1 (5 bases). Trimming shortened V by 2 bases and J by 11 bases, and 9 bases separated the two germline ends. The CDR3 has 11 amino acids. Germline V gene lookup returns CDR1 ENHRY and CDR2 SYGVKD.

By sample fraction, this clone is medium-sized. The V gene is TRBV27, the J gene TRBJ2-7; D not certain. Trimming stripped 3 bases from V and 7 bases from J, with 16 bases between. Germline CDR1 is MNHEY and CDR2 is SMNVEV (reference sequence). The CDR3 has 14 residues. The CDR3 is CASSLGSSPKEQYF. Written as DNA, the CDR3 is TGTGCCAGCAGTTTGGGCAGCTCCCCTAAAGAGCAGTACTTC.

The V and J genes are TRBV7-9 and TRBJ1-2; D remains unclear. The germline CDR1 and CDR2 sequences are SEHNR and FQNEAQ (reference sequence). V was trimmed by 5 bases and J by 12 bases, leaving 19 bases between them. This CDR3 has 13 residues. The CDR3 loop reads CASSRDMTGIHTF. In DNA, the CDR3 is TGTGCCAGCAGCCGCGATATGACCGGCATTCACACCTTC. The full variable domain, its missing parts supplied by reference TRBV7-9 and TRBJ1-2, is DTGVSQNPRHKITKRGQNVTFRCDPISEHNRLYWYRQTLGQGPEFLTYFQNEAQLEKSRLLSDRFSAERPKGSFSTLEIQRTEQGDSAMYLCASSRDMTGIHTFGSGTRLTVV.

This chain uses TRBV4-2 with TRBJ2-7; TRBD1 or TRBD2 may be the D gene (6 bases each). The ends were cut back, 1 base at V and 7 bases at J, with 14 bases in the middle. Looked up from germline, CDR1 is LGHNA and CDR2 is YNFKEQ. CDR3 size: 14 residues. The CDR3 DNA is TGTGCCAGCAGCCAAGTACCGGGGGCGAGGGAGCAGTACTTC. This encodes CASSQVPGAREQYF.

Written as DNA, the CDR3 is TGTGCCAGCAGTGCTACCCCCGGGACGGTGAGGTCCTACGAGCAGTACTTC. It translates to CASSATPGTVRSYEQYF. The rearrangement uses TRBV27 and TRBJ2-7; D may correspond to TRBD1 or TRBD2 (5 bases each). Germline V CDR1 and CDR2: MNHEY, SMNVEV (reference sequence). The CDR3 extends over 17 amino acids. Trimming took off 5 bases at V and 1 base at J, with 21 bases between the two ends.

The chain carries TRBV30 and TRBJ1-1; 12 positions agree with TRBD1. The CDR3 runs to 15 residues. CDR1 is GTSNPN and CDR2 is SVGIG in the germline V gene (reference sequence). The CDR3: CAKSSGTGGMVGAFF. Written as DNA, the CDR3 is TGTGCGAAATCATCCGGGACAGGGGGCATGGTGGGGGCTTTCTTT.

The chain joins TRBV4-2 to TRBJ1-1; unclear D gene. The CDR3 is made up of 14 amino acids. V was trimmed by 0 bases and J by 2 bases, leaving 7 bases between them. Per germline, CDR1 LGHNA and CDR2 YNFKEQ. The chain's CDR3 is CASSQDLGNTEAFF. In nucleotides, the CDR3 is TGTGCCAGCAGCCAAGATCTGGGAAACACTGAAGCTTTCTTT.

This rearrangement joins TRBV11-3 to TRBJ1-1; no definite D call. This CDR3 comprises 13 residues. Germline lookup yields CDR1 SGHNT and CDR2 YENEEA. Trimming pared 2 bases from V and 3 bases from J, leaving 7 bases between. The CDR3 bases are TGTGCCAGCAGCTTAAGCAGCTACACTGAAGCTTTCTTT. This codes for CASSLSSYTEAFF.

The sample holds a few counts of this clone. The chain has TRBV2 and TRBJ1-1; D gene uncertain. The CDR3 loop spans 13 amino acids. CDR1 is SNHLY and CDR2 is FYNNEI in the germline V gene. Trimming pared 1 base from V and 3 bases from J, leaving 6 bases between. The CDR3 sequence: CASSEGGHTEAFF. CDR3 nucleotide sequence: TGTGCCAGCAGTGAAGGGGGTCACACTGAAGCTTTCTTT.

The chain links TRBV5-1 to TRBJ2-7; tentatively, D is TRBD1 (6 bases). Germline values: CDR1 SGHRS, CDR2 YFSETQ. Trimming left V 2 bases short and J 2 bases short, with 11 bases between. The CDR3 has 14 residues. The CDR3, as DNA: TGCGCCAGCAGCTTACAGGGAAGGACCTACGAGCAGTACTTC. Its translation is CASSLQGRTYEQYF.

The V gene is TRBV27, the J gene TRBJ2-7, with 9 bases identical to TRBD1. Germline-derived CDR1 and CDR2 are MNHEY and SMNVEV (reference sequence). V trimming: 2 bases; J trimming: 3 bases; junction bases outside the gene matches: 5. This CDR3 spans 15 amino acids. CDR3 nucleotides: TGTGCCAGCAGTTTAACAGCGACAGGGGGCTACGAGCAGTACTTC. The encoded protein is CASSLTATGGYEQYF.

The V and J genes are TRBV2 and TRBJ2-5, with 9 bases identical to TRBD2. The CDR3 contains 14 residues. Germline V gene lookup returns CDR1 SNHLY and CDR2 FYNNEI. The V gene end was trimmed by 9 bases and the J gene end by 4 bases; junction bases not matched to a gene: 9. The DNA for the CDR3 is TGTGCCAGTCAGCTGCGGGAGGGCCCAGAGACCCAGTACTTC. As protein: CASQLREGPETQYF.

The chain has TRBV7-8 and TRBJ2-1, with D maybe TRBD2 (5 bases). The V end lost 1 base, the J end lost 2 bases, and 18 bases lay between the germline ends. The CDR3 sequence is 18 residues long. Germline CDR1 is SGHVS and CDR2 is FQNEAQ. The DNA for the CDR3 is TGTGCCAGCAGCTTAGAGGTTGTTAGCGCGCATGCCTACAATGAGCAGTTCTTC. Translating gives CASSLEVVSAHAYNEQFF.

The rearrangement joins TRBV5-1 to TRBJ1-6; D not resolved. Germline CDR1 SGHRS, CDR2 YFSETQ. Trimming pared 0 bases from V and 18 bases from J, leaving 16 bases between. CDR3 length equals 13 residues. The CDR3 protein is CASSLAPQDQYHF. Here the CDR3 DNA reads TGCGCCAGCAGCTTGGCCCCGCAGGACCAATACCACTTT.

This rearrangement joins TRBV19 to TRBJ1-4; D unclear. The CDR3 has 14 residues. Trimming stripped 2 bases from V and 4 bases from J, with 8 bases between. From germline, CDR1 is LNHDA and CDR2 SQIVND (reference sequence). CDR3 sequence reads: CASSIPTVNEKLFF. The CDR3 DNA reads TGTGCCAGTAGTATACCGACGGTTAATGAAAAACTGTTTTTT.

The chain uses TRBV7-8 and TRBJ2-5; D is unclear. V was pared by 5 bases and J by 2 bases, with 9 bases between. The CDR3 has 13 amino acids. CDR1 and CDR2 from the germline V gene are SGHVS and FQNEAQ. The CDR3 DNA reads TGTGCCAGCAGCCCGCCAAGACAAGAGACCCAGTACTTC. Translation: CASSPPRQETQYF. Drawing the rest from reference TRBV7-8 and TRBJ2-5, the complete variable domain is GAGVSQSPRYKVAKRGQDVALRCDPISGHVSLFWYQQALGQGPEFLTYFQNEAQLDKSGLPSDRFFAERPEGSVSTLKIQRTQQEDSAVYLCASSPPRQETQYFGPGTRLLVL.

The chain uses TRBV5-4 and TRBJ2-3; 7 nucleotides match TRBD1. Germline V lookup: CDR1 SGHNT, CDR2 YYREEE (reference sequence). With V trimmed by 5 bases and J by 0 bases, 6 bases remained unmatched. The CDR3 extends over 15 amino acids. CDR3 loop: CASRITGVSTDTQYF. CDR3 nucleotides: TGTGCCAGCAGGATAACAGGGGTTAGCACAGATACGCAGTATTTT.

The chain recombines TRBV6-2 or TRBV6-3 with TRBJ1-5; possibly TRBD1 for D (6 bases). The CDR3 runs 16 residues. CDR1 and CDR2 from the germline V gene are MNHEY and SVGEGT. V gave up 6 bases and J gave up 4 bases, with 19 bases separating them. The CDR3 coding sequence is TGTGCCAGCAGCCGAATCATAGGGGGGTGGAATCAGCCCCAGCATTTT. Its translation: CASSRIIGGWNQPQHF.

The chain uses TRBV29-1 and TRBJ2-3, with D possibly called TRBD1 or TRBD2 (5 bases each). The V and J ends lost 3 bases and 3 bases respectively, with 7 bases between them. This CDR3 region has 12 residues. CDR1 and CDR2 from the germline V gene are SQVTM and ANQGSEA. The CDR3 protein is CSVDGGTDTQYF. The CDR3 region has the DNA TGCAGCGTTGATGGGGGTACAGATACGCAGTATTTT.

The CDR3 nucleotides are TGTGCCTGTAGGGACAGCCGATTTGAAGCTTTCTTT. It is translated as CACRDSRFEAFF. The chain combines TRBV30 with TRBJ1-1, with 7 bases that match TRBD1. Germline values: CDR1 GTSNPN, CDR2 SVGIG (reference sequence). The CDR3 loop spans 12 amino acids. After removal of 6 bases from V and 7 bases from J, the junction contained 8 bases not matched to a gene.

To note about this clone: A junction boundary mismatches the germline segment, possibly from a read error. The chain is built from TRBV29-1 and TRBJ2-1; the D is unclear. Germline-derived CDR1 and CDR2 are SQVTM and ANQGSEA. This CDR3 is 11 amino acids long. The CDR3 sequence: CSVEGWDEQFF. The CDR3 DNA sequence: TGCAGCGTCGAAGGCTGGGATGAGCAGTTCTTC.

The chain couples TRBV19 to TRBJ1-1; a possible D gene is TRBD1 (5 bases). Trimming removed 4 bases at V and 1 base at J, with 7 bases between. This CDR3 region has 13 residues. Germline CDR1 and CDR2: LNHDA and SQIVND (reference sequence). The CDR3 region is CASSTTANTEAFF. The CDR3 coding sequence is TGTGCCAGTAGTACGACAGCGAACACTGAAGCTTTCTTT.

CDR3 in DNA: TGTGCCAGCAGTCCCAGACAGGGGGCGAATCAGCCCCAGCATTTT. It codes for CASSPRQGANQPQHF. The rearrangement uses TRBV27 and TRBJ1-5, with TRBD1 matching 10 bases. The CDR3 is 15 amino acids. Germline loops: CDR1 MNHEY, CDR2 SMNVEV (reference sequence). With V trimmed by 5 bases and J by 4 bases, 5 bases remained unmatched.

This rearrangement joins TRBV19 to TRBJ2-3; TRBD2 aligns across 14 bases. The CDR3 is 16 amino acids. The V and J ends lost 5 bases and 4 bases, in that order; junction bases with no gene match: 5. Germline CDR1 reads LNHDA; CDR2 reads SQIVND (reference sequence). This chain's CDR3 is CASSPGLAGGPDTQYF. In DNA form, the CDR3 reads TGTGCCAGTAGTCCAGGACTAGCGGGAGGTCCAGATACGCAGTATTTT.

V usage is TRBV28 and J usage is TRBJ1-5, with 7 positions matching TRBD1. Trimming cost V 8 bases and J 9 bases; bases outside gene matches: 13. The length of the CDR3 is 14 residues. CDR1 MDHEN and CDR2 SYDVKM come from the germline V gene. CDR3 amino acids: CASSRRDSSWPQHF. In DNA, the CDR3 is TGTGCCAGCTCCCGGCGGGACAGTTCTTGGCCCCAGCATTTT. Full variable domain (rest looked up from reference TRBV28 and TRBJ1-5): DVKVTQSSRYLVKRTGEKVFLECVQDMDHENMFWYRQDPGLGLRLIYFSYDVKMKEKGDIPEGYSVSREKKERFSLILESASTNQTSMYLCASSRRDSSWPQHFGDGTRLSIL.

This clone was picked up a small number of times. The chain couples TRBV9 to TRBJ2-3, with 7 bases matching TRBD2. Germline V CDR1 and CDR2: SGDLS, YYNGEE. The junction had 6 bases not matched to a gene; V was cut back by 0 bases and J by 5 bases. The CDR3 contains 15 residues. The chain's CDR3 is CASSVVGGRGDTQYF. Written as DNA, the CDR3 is TGTGCCAGCAGCGTAGTGGGCGGGAGAGGAGATACGCAGTATTTT.

The chain links TRBV19 to TRBJ2-7; D is possibly TRBD1 (6 bases). This CDR3 has 15 amino acids. The germline V gene encodes CDR1 LNHDA and CDR2 SQIVND (reference sequence). V was cut by 5 bases and J by 3 bases, with 17 bases left in between. CDR3 region: CASSWAGTKSYEQYF. The DNA of the CDR3 is TGTGCCAGTAGTTGGGCCGGGACAAAGAGCTACGAGCAGTACTTC.

The chain combines TRBV19 with TRBJ2-5; D is possibly TRBD1 (5 bases). Germline V CDR1 and CDR2: LNHDA, SQIVND (reference sequence). Between the trimmed V and J ends, which lost 5 bases and 7 bases, there was a span of 17 bases. The CDR3 totals 14 residues. CDR3 sequence: CASSAQGPGLTQYF. The CDR3, as DNA: TGTGCCAGTAGTGCTCAGGGTCCAGGCCTGACCCAGTACTTC.